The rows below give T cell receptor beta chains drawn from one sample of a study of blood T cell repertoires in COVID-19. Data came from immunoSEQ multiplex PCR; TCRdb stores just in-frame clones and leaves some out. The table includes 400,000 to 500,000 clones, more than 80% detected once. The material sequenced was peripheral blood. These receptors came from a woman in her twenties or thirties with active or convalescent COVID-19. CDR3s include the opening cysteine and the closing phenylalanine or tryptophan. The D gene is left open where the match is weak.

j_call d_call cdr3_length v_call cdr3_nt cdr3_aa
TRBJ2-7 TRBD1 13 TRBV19 TGTGCCAGTAGTAAGGGGGCCCCCTACGAGCAGTACTTC CASSKGAPYEQYF
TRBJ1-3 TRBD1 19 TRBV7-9 TGTGCCAGCAGCTTGATCCCCCCAGGGGGCTTTTCGTCCGGAAACACCATATATTTT CASSLIPPGGFSSGNTIYF
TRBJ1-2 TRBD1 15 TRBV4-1 TGCGCCAGCAGCCAATACAGGGGAAGAGCCTATGGCTACACCTTC CASSQYRGRAYGYTF
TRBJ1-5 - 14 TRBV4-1 TGCGCCAGCAGCCAAGATTGGGCCCCTCAGCCCCAGCATTTT CASSQDWAPQPQHF
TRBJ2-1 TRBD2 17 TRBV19 TGTGCCAGTAGTATAGATAGGGGAGGGGAGTCCTACAATGAGCAGTTCTTC CASSIDRGGESYNEQFF
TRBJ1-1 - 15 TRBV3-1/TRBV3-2 TGTGCCAGCAGTCGAACCGAGCAGGGAGGCGCTGAAGCTTTCTTT CASSRTEQGGAEAFF
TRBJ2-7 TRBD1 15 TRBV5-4 TGTGCCAGCAGAGACGGACAGGGGAGGAACTACGAGCAGTACTTC CASRDGQGRNYEQYF
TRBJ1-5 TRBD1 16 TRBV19 TGTGCCAGTAGTATAGGGGACAGCCTGTCGGGACAGCCCCAGCATTTT CASSIGDSLSGQPQHF
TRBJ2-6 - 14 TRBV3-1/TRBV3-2 TGTGCCAGCAGCCCTGTCTCTGGGGCCAACGTCCTGACTTTC CASSPVSGANVLTF
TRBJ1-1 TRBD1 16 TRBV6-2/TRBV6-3 TGTGCCAGCAGTTCCCTCTTCGACAGGGCATCCACTGAAGCTTTCTTT CASSSLFDRASTEAFF
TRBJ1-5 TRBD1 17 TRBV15 TGTGCCACCAGCAGAGATTACGGGGACAGCTCCCCTTTGCCCCAGCATTTT CATSRDYGDSSPLPQHF
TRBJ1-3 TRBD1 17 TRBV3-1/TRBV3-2 TGTGCCAGCAGCCATTTAAGCGACAGGGAGGTTAGGAACACCATATATTTT CASSHLSDREVRNTIYF
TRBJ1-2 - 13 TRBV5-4 TGTGCCAGCAGCTCTACCGGGAGTTATGGCTACACCTTC CASSSTGSYGYTF